These T cell receptor beta chains were read from a single sample in a study of blood T cell repertoires in COVID-19. TCRdb keeps only in-frame clones here, not all; method: immunoSEQ multiplex PCR. The sample carries 80,000 to 100,000 clones, around 84% recorded once. Specimen: peripheral blood. These receptors all come from a woman aged 55-75 years in a cohort sampled during active or convalescent COVID-19. CDR3s include the opening cysteine and the closing phenylalanine or tryptophan. The order of the fields is clone size, D gene, V gene, J gene, CDR3 protein, CDR3 DNA. The D gene is left open where the match is weak. A clone size is listed for some rows: how often the clone was seen (once, few, many), or a class if it is expanded.

>.|TRBD1|TRBV30|TRBJ2-7
CAWDRDSYEQYF
TGTGCCTGGGACAGGGACTCCTACGAGCAGTACTTC
>.|TRBD1|TRBV18|TRBJ2-7
CASSPFRQGSYEQYF
TGTGCCAGCTCACCATTCCGACAGGGTTCCTACGAGCAGTACTTC
>.|TRBD2|TRBV11-1|TRBJ2-1
CASSVTGTTYNEQFF
TGTGCCAGCAGCGTTACCGGGACTACGTACAATGAGCAGTTCTTC
>.|.|TRBV18|TRBJ1-2
CASSPLSEGSNYGYTF
TGTGCCAGCTCACCACTCAGTGAGGGTTCGAACTATGGCTACACCTTC
>.|.|TRBV5-4|TRBJ1-2
CASSLGSYGYTF
TGTGCCAGCAGCTTGGGCAGCTATGGCTACACCTTC
>.|TRBD1|TRBV30|TRBJ2-3
CAWSRTGASDTQYF
TGTGCCTGGAGCCGGACAGGCGCTTCAGATACGCAGTATTTT
>.|TRBD2|TRBV5-1|TRBJ2-3
CASSLRLANGDTQYF
TGCGCCAGCAGCTTGCGACTAGCCAACGGGGATACGCAGTATTTT
>.|.|TRBV5-5|TRBJ2-3
CASSLEWGLPTDTQYF
TGTGCCAGCAGCCTTGAATGGGGGCTTCCCACAGATACGCAGTATTTT
>.|TRBD1|TRBV28|TRBJ1-2
CASSLFSGTAYGYTF
TGTGCCAGCAGTTTATTTTCCGGGACAGCCTATGGCTACACCTTC
>.|.|TRBV19|TRBJ1-2
CASSIWLGADGYTF
TGTGCCAGTAGTATTTGGCTGGGGGCTGATGGCTACACCTTC
>.|TRBD1|TRBV6-6|TRBJ2-7
CASSSLTGFHEQYF
TGTGCCAGCAGTTCGTTGACAGGGTTTCACGAGCAGTACTTC
>.|.|TRBV7-9|TRBJ1-1
CASAKQGNTEAFF
TGTGCCAGCGCCAAACAGGGGAACACTGAAGCTTTCTTT
>.|.|TRBV5-4|TRBJ1-3
CASSDKRKTSDRAGNTIYF
TGTGCCAGCAGCGACAAACGCAAGACCTCAGATCGTGCGGGAAACACCATATATTTT
>.|.|TRBV6-5|TRBJ2-5
CASAPGGANHF
TGTGCCAGCGCCCCCGGCGGGGCCAATCACTTC
>.|TRBD1|TRBV11-3|TRBJ2-3
CASSRQGWTDTQYF
TGTGCCAGCAGCCGACAGGGTTGGACAGATACGCAGTATTTT
>.|TRBD2|TRBV11-2|TRBJ2-2
CASSPYGGGPNGELFF
TGTGCCAGCAGCCCCTACGGGGGAGGGCCCAACGGGGAGCTGTTTTTT
>.|.|TRBV7-2|TRBJ1-4
CASSPSRQAANEKLFF
TGTGCCAGCAGCCCATCCCGACAGGCGGCTAATGAAAAACTGTTTTTT
>.|TRBD1|TRBV19|TRBJ1-1
CASSLSRQGRRSGTEAFF
TGTGCCAGTAGTCTATCTCGACAGGGTCGACGAAGCGGCACTGAAGCTTTCTTT
>few|.|TRBV7-9|TRBJ1-5
CASSLTGNNQPQHF
TGTGCCAGCAGCTTAACAGGTAACAATCAGCCCCAGCATTTT
>.|TRBD2|TRBV7-8|TRBJ2-1
CASSFRSGGHNEQFF
TGTGCCAGCAGCTTTAGAAGCGGGGGCCACAATGAGCAGTTCTTC
>.|TRBD2|TRBV11-2|TRBJ2-1
CATQRGGYNEQFF
TGTGCCACCCAGCGGGGGGGCTACAATGAGCAGTTCTTC
>.|.|TRBV29-1|TRBJ1-5
CSVAAGEGQPQHF
TGCAGCGTTGCGGCAGGGGAGGGTCAGCCCCAGCATTTT
>few|.|TRBV18|TRBJ2-7
CASSPGQTPRNEQYF
TGTGCCAGCTCCCCTGGACAGACCCCCCGGAACGAGCAGTACTTC
>.|.|TRBV7-9|TRBJ1-5
CASSQSYSNQPQHF
TGTGCCAGCAGCCAATCCTATAGCAATCAGCCCCAGCATTTT
>.|.|TRBV7-3|TRBJ1-1
CASSLTGNTEAFF
TGTGCCAGCAGCCTTACAGGGAACACTGAAGCTTTCTTT
>.|.|TRBV7-9|TRBJ2-3
CASSLRWGGRSTDTQYF
TGTGCCAGCAGCTTAAGGTGGGGGGGCCGTAGCACAGATACGCAGTATTTT
>.|TRBD2|TRBV5-1|TRBJ2-7
CASSLVGGVTYEQYF
TGCGCCAGCAGCTTGGTCGGGGGGGTTACCTACGAGCAGTACTTC
>.|.|TRBV7-7|TRBJ2-5
CASSRSRDTNQETQYF
TGTGCTAGCAGCCGGTCCCGGGACACAAACCAAGAGACCCAGTACTTC
>once|.|TRBV5-1|TRBJ2-3
CASSFQGIDTQYF
TGCGCCAGCAGCTTCCAGGGGATAGATACGCAGTATTTT
>.|.|TRBV10-3|TRBJ1-2
CAIGFQRGYTF
TGTGCCATCGGTTTTCAGAGGGGCTACACCTTC
>.|.|TRBV19|TRBJ1-2
CASSMEGGSNYGYTF
TGTGCCAGTAGTATGGAAGGCGGTTCTAACTATGGCTACACCTTC
>.|.|TRBV12-3/TRBV12-4|TRBJ1-1
CASSFPGTEAFF
TGTGCCAGCAGTTTCCCAGGGACTGAAGCTTTCTTT
>few|.|TRBV19|TRBJ2-7
CASSSDWGVTYEQYF
TGTGCCAGTAGTTCGGACTGGGGAGTCACCTACGAGCAGTACTTC
>once|.|TRBV3-1/TRBV3-2|TRBJ2-5
CASSLRETQYF
TGTGCCAGCAGCCTGAGGGAGACCCAGTACTTC
>once|.|TRBV30|TRBJ2-5
CAWTVLGTWGGQETQYF
TGTGCCTGGACTGTACTGGGGACTTGGGGAGGACAAGAGACCCAGTACTTC